This T cell receptor beta chain was found in a study of early T cells in non-severe SARS-CoV-2 infection. The wider study: Bulk RNA isolated from unsorted whole blood underwent sequencing; chains were not paired.

Whole-study results and caveats: Reliance on VDJdb matching favored anti-spike CD8 responses; private and CD4 specificities were missed.

Unique molecular identifiers were affixed to single, distinct cDNA molecules. TCRdb reprocessed the 5' RACE reads via MiXCR and lists one record per CDR3 protein. The table records roughly 53,000 distinct CDR3 sequences, 10% of them present only once. This clonotype was observed at least ten times. The antigen remains unidentified. An end of the junction differs from the germline gene, which may be a read error. Per the germline V gene, CDR1 is SSHAT and CDR2 is FNYEAQ (reference sequence). This CDR3 spans 13 amino acids. The rearrangement joins TRBV7-7 to TRBJ2-1; 7 bases are shared with TRBD2. The sample was whole blood. This TCR derives from an adult who was a healthcare worker with PCR-confirmed SARS-CoV-2 infection or an uninfected control (not recorded which). The CDR3 nucleotides read TGTGCTAGCAGCCTCAGCGGGAACAATGAGCAGTTCTTC. Protein sequence: CASSLSGNNEQFF. The variable domain in full, with the rest retrieved from reference TRBV7-7 and TRBJ2-1, is GAGVSQSPRYKVTKRGQDVTLRCDPISSHATLYWYQQALGQGPEFLTYFNYEAQPDKSGLPSDRFSAERPEGSISTLTIQRTEQRDSAMYRCASSLSGNNEQFFGPGTRLTVL.